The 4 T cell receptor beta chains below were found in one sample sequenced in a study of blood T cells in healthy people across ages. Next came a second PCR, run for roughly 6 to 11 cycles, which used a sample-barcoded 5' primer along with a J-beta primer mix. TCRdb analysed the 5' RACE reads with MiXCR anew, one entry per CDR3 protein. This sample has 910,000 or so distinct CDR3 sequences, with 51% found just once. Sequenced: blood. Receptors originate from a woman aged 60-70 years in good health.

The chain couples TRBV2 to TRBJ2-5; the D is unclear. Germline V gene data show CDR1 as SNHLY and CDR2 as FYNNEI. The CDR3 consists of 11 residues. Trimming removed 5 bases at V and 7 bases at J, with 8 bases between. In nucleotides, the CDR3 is TGTGCCAGCAGTCAACCCTGGACCCAGTACTTC. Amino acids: CASSQPWTQYF.

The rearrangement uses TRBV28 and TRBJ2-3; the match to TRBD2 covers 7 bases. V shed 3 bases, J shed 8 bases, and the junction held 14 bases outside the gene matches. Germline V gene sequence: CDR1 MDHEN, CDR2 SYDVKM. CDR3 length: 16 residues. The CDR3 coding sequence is TGTGCCAGCAGTTTGGGCGGGAGTACCCCCTGGGGTACGCAGTATTTT. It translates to CASSLGGSTPWGTQYF. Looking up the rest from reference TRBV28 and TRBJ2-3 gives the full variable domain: DVKVTQSSRYLVKRTGEKVFLECVQDMDHENMFWYRQDPGLGLRLIYFSYDVKMKEKGDIPEGYSVSREKKERFSLILESASTNQTSMYLCASSLGGSTPWGTQYFGPGTRLTVL.

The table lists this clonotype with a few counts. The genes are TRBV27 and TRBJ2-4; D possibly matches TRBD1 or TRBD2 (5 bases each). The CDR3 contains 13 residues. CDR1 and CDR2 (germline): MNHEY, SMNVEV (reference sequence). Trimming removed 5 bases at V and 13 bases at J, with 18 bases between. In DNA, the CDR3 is TGTGCCAGCAGTGTATGGGACGGGAAGGAGCAGTACTTC. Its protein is CASSVWDGKEQYF.

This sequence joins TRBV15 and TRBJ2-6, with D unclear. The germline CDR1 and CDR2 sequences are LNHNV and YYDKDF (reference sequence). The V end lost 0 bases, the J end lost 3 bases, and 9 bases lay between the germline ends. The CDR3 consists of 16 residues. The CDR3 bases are TGTGCCACCAGCAGAGAAAGGAGTTTTGGGGCCAACGTCCTGACTTTC. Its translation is CATSRERSFGANVLTF.